The 2 T cell receptor beta chains below were found in one sample sequenced in a study of T cell changes during pregnancy in multiple sclerosis. Assay: immunoSEQ multiplex PCR; the TCRdb copy retains only in-frame clones and omits some. The sample records around 50,000 clones, about 90% being singletons. The input for sequencing was CD4+ T cells from peripheral blood mononuclear cells, taken in the third trimester of pregnancy. All receptors come from a female donor with multiple sclerosis, enrolled in a pregnancy study.

The gene calls are TRBV6-6 and TRBJ1-1; D call uncertain. Germline CDR1 and CDR2: MNHNY and SVGAGI (reference sequence). This CDR3 comprises 13 residues. V shed 3 bases and J shed 6 bases, with 11 bases lying between them. The CDR3 sequence: CASSYGAGAEAFF. DNA of the CDR3: TGTGCCAGCAGTTATGGAGCGGGTGCTGAAGCTTTCTTT.

This chain joins TRBV28 and TRBJ2-3; no definite D call. Germline V gene data show CDR1 as MDHEN and CDR2 as SYDVKM. This CDR3 is 13 amino acids long. Trimming removed 3 bases from V and 6 bases from J, with 10 bases in between. CDR3 sequence reads: CASSFSMRDTQYF. The CDR3 DNA reads as TGTGCCAGCAGTTTCTCGATGCGGGATACGCAGTATTTT.